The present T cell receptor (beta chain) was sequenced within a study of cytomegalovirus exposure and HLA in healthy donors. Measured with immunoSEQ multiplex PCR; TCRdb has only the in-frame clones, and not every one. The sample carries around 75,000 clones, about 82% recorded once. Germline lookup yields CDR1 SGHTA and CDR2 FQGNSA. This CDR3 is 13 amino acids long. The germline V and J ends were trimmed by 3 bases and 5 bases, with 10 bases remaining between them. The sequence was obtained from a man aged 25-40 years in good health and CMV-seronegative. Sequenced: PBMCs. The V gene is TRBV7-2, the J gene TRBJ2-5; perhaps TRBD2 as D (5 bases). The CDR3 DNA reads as TGTGCCAGCAGCTTCCCCGGGGTGGAGACCCAGTACTTC. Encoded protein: CASSFPGVETQYF. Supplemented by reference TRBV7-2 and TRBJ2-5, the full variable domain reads GAGVSQSPSNKVTEKGKDVELRCDPISGHTALYWYRQSLGQGLEFLIYFQGNSAPDKSGLPSDRFSAERTGGSVSTLTIQRTQQEDSAVYLCASSFPGVETQYFGPGTRLLVL.